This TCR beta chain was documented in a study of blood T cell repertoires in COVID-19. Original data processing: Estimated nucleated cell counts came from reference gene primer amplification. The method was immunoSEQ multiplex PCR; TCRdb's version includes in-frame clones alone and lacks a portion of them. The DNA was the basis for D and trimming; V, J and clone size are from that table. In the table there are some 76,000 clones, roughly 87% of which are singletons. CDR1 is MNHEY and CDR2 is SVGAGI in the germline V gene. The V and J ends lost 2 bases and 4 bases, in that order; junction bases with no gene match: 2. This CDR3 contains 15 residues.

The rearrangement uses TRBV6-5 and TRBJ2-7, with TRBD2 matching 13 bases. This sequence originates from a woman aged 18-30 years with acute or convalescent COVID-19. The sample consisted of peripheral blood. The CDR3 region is CASSYGLAGVYEQYF. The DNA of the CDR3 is TGTGCCAGCAGTTACGGACTAGCGGGAGTGTACGAGCAGTACTTC.